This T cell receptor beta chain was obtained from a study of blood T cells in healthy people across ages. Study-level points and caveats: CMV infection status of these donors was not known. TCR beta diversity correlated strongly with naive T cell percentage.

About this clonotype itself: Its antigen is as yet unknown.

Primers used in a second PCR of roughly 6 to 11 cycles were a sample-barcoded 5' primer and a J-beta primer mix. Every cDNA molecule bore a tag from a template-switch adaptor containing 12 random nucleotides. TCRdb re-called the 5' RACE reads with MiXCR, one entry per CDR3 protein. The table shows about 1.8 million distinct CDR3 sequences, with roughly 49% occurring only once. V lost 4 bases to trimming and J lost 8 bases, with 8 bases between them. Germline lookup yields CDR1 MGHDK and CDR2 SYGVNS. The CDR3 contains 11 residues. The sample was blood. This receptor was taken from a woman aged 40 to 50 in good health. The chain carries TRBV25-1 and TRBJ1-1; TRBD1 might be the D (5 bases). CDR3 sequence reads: CASSVGGEAFF. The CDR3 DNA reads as TGTGCCAGCAGTGTTGGGGGGGAAGCTTTCTTT. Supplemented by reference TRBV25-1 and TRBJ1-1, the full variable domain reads EADIYQTPRYLVIGTGKKITLECSQTMGHDKMYWYQQDPGMELHLIHYSYGVNSTEKGDLSSESTVSRIRTEHFPLTLESARPSHTSQYLCASSVGGEAFFGQGTRLTVV.